The 31 T cell receptor beta chains in this list originate from one sample, sequenced in a study of OX40 agonist ivuxolimab in advanced cancers. This table comes from immunoSEQ multiplex PCR, and its TCRdb copy is limited to in-frame clones, with some not included. The sample lists under 80,000 clones, 85% seen once, with 2% to 2.5% in the top ten. This material consisted of CD4+ or CD8+ T cells sorted from blood, taken in a trial of the OX40 agonist ivuxolimab. These receptor sequences come from an adult with an advanced solid tumor such as melanoma, head and neck, liver or kidney cancer.

The chain carries TRBV21-1 and TRBJ2-7; the listed D gene, TRBD1, was not tested against the DNA. TRBV21-1 is a listed pseudogene. The CDR3 consists of 15 residues. In DNA form, the CDR3 reads TGTGCCAGCAGCAAAAACGGGACAGAGCCCTACGAGCAGTACTTC. It codes for CASSKNGTEPYEQYF.

The CDR3 sequence: CASSLEGGPYGYTF. CDR3 DNA: TGCGCCAGCAGCTTGGAGGGGGGCCCCTATGGCTACACCTTC. V gene TRBV5-1 combines with J gene TRBJ1-2, with D perhaps TRBD1 (6 bases). This CDR3 is built from 14 residues. The V gene lost 0 bases and the J gene lost 4 bases, with 10 bases spanning the gap. Germline V gene lookup returns CDR1 SGHRS and CDR2 YFSETQ. The variable domain in full, with the rest retrieved from reference TRBV5-1 and TRBJ1-2, is KAGVTQTPRYLIKTRGQQVTLSCSPISGHRSVSWYQQTPGQGLQFLFEYFSETQRNKGNFPGRFSGRQFSNSRSEMNVSTLELGDSALYLCASSLEGGPYGYTFGSGTRLTVV.

The V gene is TRBV27, the J gene TRBJ2-1; TRBD2 matches at 11 bases. Germline loops: CDR1 MNHEY, CDR2 SMNVEV (reference sequence). V shed 5 bases and J 6 bases; nucleotides not matched to a gene: 21. The CDR3 runs 20 residues. The CDR3 loop is CASSRSTGRLAGNMLNEQFF. CDR3 nucleotides: TGTGCCAGCAGTCGCAGCACCGGTCGACTAGCGGGAAATATGCTCAATGAGCAGTTCTTC.

This chain uses TRBV28 with TRBJ1-5; possibly TRBD1 for D (5 bases). Germline-derived CDR1 and CDR2 are MDHEN and SYDVKM. This CDR3 has 12 amino acids. This CDR3 is CAEGRGNQPQHF. As DNA, the CDR3 is TGTGCAGAGGGACGAGGCAATCAGCCCCAGCATTTT.

The CDR3 sequence: CATNNPAHTEAFF. DNA for the CDR3: TGTGCCACCAATAACCCGGCCCACACTGAAGCTTTCTTT. The V and J genes are TRBV19 and TRBJ1-1; D uncertain. This CDR3 is 13 amino acids long. Deletions cut 10 bases from V and 3 bases from J, with 15 bases between. Germline V CDR1 and CDR2: LNHDA, SQIVND (reference sequence).

The rearrangement joins TRBV5-1 to TRBJ1-4; 8 nucleotides agree with TRBD1. The CDR3 length is 13 residues. V lost 4 bases and J lost 7; bases outside the gene matches: 3. Germline loops: CDR1 SGHRS, CDR2 YFSETQ. The CDR3 sequence: CASSKDRAEKLFF. In DNA, the CDR3 is TGCGCCAGCAGCAAGGACAGGGCTGAAAAACTGTTTTTT. The whole variable domain, filled in from reference TRBV5-1 and TRBJ1-4, reads KAGVTQTPRYLIKTRGQQVTLSCSPISGHRSVSWYQQTPGQGLQFLFEYFSETQRNKGNFPGRFSGRQFSNSRSEMNVSTLELGDSALYLCASSKDRAEKLFFGSGTQLSVL.

This clone was detected only once. The chain joins TRBV2 to TRBJ2-2; 8 nucleotides align to TRBD2. J gave up 5 bases and V 6 bases, and 11 bases lay outside the gene matches. Per germline, CDR1 SNHLY and CDR2 FYNNEI. The CDR3 has 16 amino acids. This chain's CDR3 is CASRRIAGLGTGELFF. CDR3 sequence (DNA): TGTGCCAGCAGAAGAATAGCGGGGTTAGGTACCGGGGAGCTGTTTTTT.

The rearrangement links TRBV6-6 to TRBJ2-7; TRBD2 might be the D (5 bases). V gave up 10 bases and J gave up 1 base, with 11 bases separating them. The CDR3 totals 12 residues. Germline CDR1 MNHNY, CDR2 SVGAGI (reference sequence). CDR3 in DNA: TGTGCCACCGGCCGCGGGTCCTACGAGCAGTACTTC. Protein: CATGRGSYEQYF.

Only a few counts were recorded for this clone. The chain joins TRBV15 to TRBJ1-1; 9 nucleotides match TRBD1. In germline, CDR1 is LNHNV, CDR2 YYDKDF (reference sequence). With 2 bases clipped from V and 1 base from J, the junction kept 11 bases outside the gene matches. There are 18 residues in the CDR3. DNA of the CDR3: TGTGCCACCAGCAGACCTATCTGGGGGGACAGGGAGAACACTGAAGCTTTCTTT. Its translation is CATSRPIWGDRENTEAFF.

The genes are TRBV6-1 and TRBJ2-2, with a tentative D call TRBD1 (6 bases). The germline V and J ends were trimmed by 6 bases and 4 bases, with 12 bases remaining between them. Germline loops: CDR1 MNHNS, CDR2 SASEGT. This CDR3 has 14 residues. CDR3 loop: CASRQGPTTGELFF. CDR3 nucleotides: TGTGCCAGCAGACAGGGTCCAACCACCGGGGAGCTGTTTTTT.

The V call is TRBV7-3, the J call TRBJ1-1; no firm D call. Germline values: CDR1 SGHTA, CDR2 FQGTGA. The length of the CDR3 is 13 residues. Trimming took off 3 bases at V and 4 bases at J, with 9 bases between the two ends. The CDR3 DNA reads as TGTGCCAGCAGCTTTTACAGTGGCACTGAAGCTTTCTTT. Translating it yields CASSFYSGTEAFF. Full variable domain (outside the CDR3, taken from reference TRBV7-3 and TRBJ1-1): GAGVSQTPSNKVTEKGKYVELRCDPISGHTALYWYRQSLGQGPEFLIYFQGTGAADDSGLPNDRFFAVRPEGSVSTLKIQRTERGDSAVYLCASSFYSGTEAFFGQGTRLTVV.

This clone has only one observation. The chain uses TRBV2 and TRBJ2-7; maybe TRBD2 (6 bases). The V end was cut by 7 bases, the J end by 0 bases, with 13 bases between. This CDR3 region has 14 residues. Germline CDR1 reads SNHLY; CDR2 reads FYNNEI. The CDR3 reads CASMRDGDSYEQYF. DNA of the CDR3: TGTGCCAGCATGCGGGACGGGGACTCCTACGAGCAGTACTTC. Full variable domain (missing parts from reference TRBV2 and TRBJ2-7): EPEVTQTPSHQVTQMGQEVILRCVPISNHLYFYWYRQILGQKVEFLVSFYNNEISEKSEIFDDQFSVERPDGSNFTLKIRSTKLEDSAMYFCASMRDGDSYEQYFGPGTRLTVT.

J is TRBJ1-4 and V is TRBV28; D perhaps matches TRBD1 (5 bases). Germline lookup yields CDR1 MDHEN and CDR2 SYDVKM. V was cut by 6 bases and J by 8 bases, with 19 bases left in between. The CDR3 sequence is 15 residues long. The chain's CDR3 is CASRGTGPGEEKLFF. The CDR3 DNA reads TGTGCCAGCAGGGGTACGGGACCGGGGGAAGAAAAACTGTTTTTT. Full variable domain (outside the CDR3, taken from reference TRBV28 and TRBJ1-4): DVKVTQSSRYLVKRTGEKVFLECVQDMDHENMFWYRQDPGLGLRLIYFSYDVKMKEKGDIPEGYSVSREKKERFSLILESASTNQTSMYLCASRGTGPGEEKLFFGSGTQLSVL.

In its sample, this clone was seen once. This chain uses TRBV30 with TRBJ2-1, with TRBD1 as a possible D gene (6 bases). The CDR3 totals 14 residues. Between the trimmed V and J ends, which lost 5 bases and 6 bases, there was a span of 17 bases. Germline CDR1 is GTSNPN and CDR2 is SVGIG (reference sequence). CDR3 residues: CAWGTYYRVNEQFF. In nucleotides, the CDR3 is TGTGCCTGGGGAACATACTACAGGGTCAATGAGCAGTTCTTC.

This clone was observed once. The rearrangement joins TRBV5-8 to TRBJ1-6, with D perhaps TRBD1 (5 bases). The CDR3 spans 17 residues. Looked up from germline, CDR1 is SGHTS and CDR2 is YDEGEE. The ends were cut back, 4 bases at V and 7 bases at J, with 21 bases in the middle. Written as DNA, the CDR3 is TGTGCCAGCAGCCCTACGGGGTTTGGGGCGCGAAATTCACCCCTCCACTTT. The encoded protein is CASSPTGFGARNSPLHF. Complete variable domain (other parts from reference TRBV5-8 and TRBJ1-6): EAGVTQSPTHLIKTRGQQATLRCSPISGHTSVYWYQQALGLGLQFLLWYDEGEERNRGNFPPRFSGRQFPNYSSELNVNALELEDSALYLCASSPTGFGARNSPLHFGNGTRLTVT.

The chain is built from TRBV11-2 and TRBJ1-1; 8 nucleotides line up with TRBD1. Germline loops: CDR1 SGHAT, CDR2 FQNNGV. CDR3 length: 15 residues. Trimming took 5 bases from V and 8 from J; bases not matched to a gene: 13. The CDR3 reads CASSPPSGQGGEAFF. The CDR3 DNA reads as TGTGCCAGCAGCCCTCCGTCAGGACAGGGCGGCGAAGCTTTCTTT.

This rearrangement joins TRBV30 to TRBJ2-7, with D possibly matching TRBD2 (5 bases). The CDR3 totals 15 residues. In germline, CDR1 is GTSNPN, CDR2 SVGIG (reference sequence). Trimming shortened V by 3 bases and J by 1 base, and 16 bases separated the two germline ends. The CDR3 loop reads CAWSTDRERSYEQYF. CDR3 sequence (DNA): TGTGCCTGGAGCACTGATCGGGAACGGTCCTACGAGCAGTACTTC.

This sequence joins TRBV6-5 and TRBJ1-1, with a weak D call TRBD1 (5 bases). V was trimmed by 2 bases and J by 0 bases, leaving 13 bases between them. CDR1 MNHEY and CDR2 SVGAGI come from the germline V gene. This CDR3 is 16 amino acids long. The CDR3 reads CASSYRGVGMNTEAFF. The CDR3 region has the DNA TGTGCCAGCAGTTACCGGGGGGTGGGCATGAACACTGAAGCTTTCTTT.

V and J are TRBV5-4 and TRBJ1-3; 9 positions match TRBD1. The CDR3 runs to 14 residues. V trimming: 4 bases; J trimming: 5 bases; junction bases outside the gene matches: 4. CDR1 is SGHNT and CDR2 is YYREEE in the germline V gene (reference sequence). The CDR3, as DNA: TGTGCCAGCAGCGGTGGGACAGGGAGAAACACCATATATTTT. Protein: CASSGGTGRNTIYF.

This clone was counted only a few times. V gene TRBV28 combines with J gene TRBJ1-3; TRBD1 matches at 8 bases. Germline loops: CDR1 MDHEN, CDR2 SYDVKM. Trimming removed 4 bases from V and 5 bases from J; junction bases left unmatched: 4. The CDR3 totals 14 residues. CDR3 protein: CASSSQGVRNTIYF. CDR3 DNA: TGTGCCAGCAGTTCACAGGGGGTTAGAAACACCATATATTTT.

This sequence joins TRBV20-1 and TRBJ2-1; D gene unclear. Between the trimmed V and J ends, which lost 4 bases and 1 base, there was a span of 2 bases. The CDR3 contains 11 residues. Germline CDR1 DFQATT, CDR2 SNEGSKA (reference sequence). CDR3 loop: CSAKSYNEQFF. CDR3 in DNA: TGCAGTGCTAAGTCCTACAATGAGCAGTTCTTC.

The chain joins TRBV7-8 to TRBJ2-7; a possible D gene is TRBD1 (6 bases). Germline loops: CDR1 SGHVS, CDR2 FQNEAQ. The CDR3 is 16 amino acids. V lost 0 bases and J 2 bases, leaving 14 bases between the germline ends. In nucleotides, the CDR3 is TGTGCCAGCAGCTTAGCGGGGGCGCAGTTCCCCTACGAGCAGTACTTC. This codes for CASSLAGAQFPYEQYF.

The chain combines TRBV7-2 with TRBJ1-6; no reliable D call. Trimming pared 5 bases from V and 0 bases from J, leaving 5 bases between. The V gene's germline CDR1 is SGHTA and CDR2 FQGNSA. This CDR3 region has 14 residues. CDR3 DNA sequence: TGTGCCAGCAGCCTTACCTCCTATAATTCACCCCTCCACTTT. Amino acids: CASSLTSYNSPLHF.

The rearrangement joins TRBV6-1 to TRBJ2-5, with D possibly being TRBD2 (6 bases). This CDR3 region has 14 residues. Germline loops: CDR1 MNHNS, CDR2 SASEGT. Between the trimmed V and J ends, which lost 4 bases and 4 bases, there was a span of 13 bases. In DNA form, the CDR3 reads TGTGCCAGCAGTGGCGGGGCCGTCGGAGAGACCCAGTACTTC. This encodes CASSGGAVGETQYF.

The chain joins TRBV5-1 to TRBJ2-7, with a weak D call TRBD1 (8 bases). Germline CDR1 reads SGHRS; CDR2 reads YFSETQ. This CDR3 comprises 16 residues. Trimming took 4 bases from V and 0 from J, leaving 17 bases between them. The CDR3 coding sequence is TGCGCCAGCAGCGTTAACAGGGGGGGAAACTCCTACGAGCAGTACTTC. It codes for CASSVNRGGNSYEQYF.

This chain joins TRBV5-4 and TRBJ2-7; 10 nucleotides line up with TRBD2. The V gene end was trimmed by 5 bases and the J gene end by 3 bases; junction bases not matched to a gene: 8. Germline V lookup: CDR1 SGHNT, CDR2 YYREEE (reference sequence). The CDR3 is 15 amino acids. The CDR3 region has the DNA TGTGCCAGCAGGTTGAGAGGGACTAGCGTCTACGAGCAGTACTTC. Translated, it gives CASRLRGTSVYEQYF.

The chain recombines TRBV5-1 with TRBJ2-2, with 9 bases fitting TRBD2. The CDR3 consists of 14 residues. With V trimmed by 6 bases and J by 1 base, 1 base remained unmatched. The germline gives CDR1 SGHRS, CDR2 YFSETQ. CDR3 coding DNA: TGCGCCAGCATAGCGGGAGTGAACACCGGGGAGCTGTTTTTT. Its translation is CASIAGVNTGELFF. Filled out from reference TRBV5-1 and TRBJ2-2, the complete variable domain reads KAGVTQTPRYLIKTRGQQVTLSCSPISGHRSVSWYQQTPGQGLQFLFEYFSETQRNKGNFPGRFSGRQFSNSRSEMNVSTLELGDSALYLCASIAGVNTGELFFGEGSRLTVL.

CDR3 region: CASSPYRDIGLDEQFF. The CDR3 coding sequence is TGTGCCAGCTCACCCTACCGGGACATCGGTTTAGATGAGCAGTTCTTC. The chain uses TRBV18 and TRBJ2-1; tentatively, D is TRBD1 (6 bases). The CDR3 covers 16 residues. Trimming pared 3 bases from V and 8 bases from J, leaving 20 bases between. Germline CDR1 KGHSH, CDR2 LQKENI.

The chain employs TRBV7-2 and TRBJ2-3; D possibly matches TRBD1 or TRBD2 (5 bases each). V shed 6 bases and J shed 5 bases, with 18 bases lying between them. This CDR3 spans 15 amino acids. Germline V CDR1 and CDR2: SGHTA, FQGNSA. The CDR3 sequence is CASRSGRSLRDTQYF. CDR3 DNA sequence: TGTGCCAGCAGATCGGGACGATCCCTGAGAGATACGCAGTATTTT.

This clone was picked up a small number of times. The chain carries TRBV11-2 and TRBJ1-2; the match to TRBD1 covers 7 bases. This CDR3 comprises 16 residues. The germline CDR1 and CDR2 sequences are SGHAT and FQNNGV. V was clipped by 1 base and J by 7 bases; unmatched bases: 12. The CDR3 spells CASSLGGGRTTGGYTF. For the CDR3, the DNA is TGTGCCAGCAGCTTAGGAGGGGGCAGGACGACAGGTGGCTACACCTTC.

The rearrangement links TRBV14 to TRBJ2-1; D ambiguous. Germline V gene lookup returns CDR1 SGHDN and CDR2 FVKESK. This CDR3 is built from 13 residues. V lost 1 base and J lost 6, with 7 bases in between. CDR3 region: CASSQVLGNEQFF. For the CDR3, the DNA is TGTGCCAGCAGCCAAGTATTGGGCAATGAGCAGTTCTTC.